The next 22 T cell receptor beta chains were all read from a single sample in a study of T-cell memory formation after mild COVID-19. In TCRdb, the 5' RACE reads were re-called with MiXCR into one record per CDR3 protein. The table shows roughly 250,000 distinct CDR3 sequences, with over 15% occurring only once. Sequenced sample: PBMCs or a T cell subset sorted from them (not recorded which). The receptors shown here come from a man between 18 and 35 years old who had mild COVID-19 (a few samples of this study predate the infection). Cell type and time point are not known.

The genes are TRBV30 and TRBJ2-2, with no clear D. Germline values: CDR1 GTSNPN, CDR2 SVGIG (reference sequence). Trimming took 4 bases from V and 4 from J, leaving 4 bases between them. This CDR3 spans 11 amino acids. The CDR3 DNA reads TGTGCCTGGACTCTCACCGGGGAGCTGTTTTTT. Protein product: CAWTLTGELFF. Filled out from reference TRBV30 and TRBJ2-2, the complete variable domain reads SQTIHQWPATLVQPVGSPLSLECTVEGTSNPNLYWYRQAAGRGLQLLFYSVGIGQISSEVPQNLSASRPQDRQFILSSKKLLLSDSGFYLCAWTLTGELFFGEGSRLTVL.

The V gene is TRBV28, the J gene TRBJ2-7, with 14 bases fitting TRBD2. Trimming at V came to 2 bases and at J to 9 bases, leaving 0 bases not matched to a gene. The germline gives CDR1 MDHEN, CDR2 SYDVKM. The CDR3 is 13 residues long. The CDR3 spells CASSLGTSGGQYV. Written as DNA, the CDR3 is TGTGCCAGCAGTTTAGGGACTAGCGGGGGGCAGTACGTC.

This CDR3 reads CASSDGAGLTDTQYF. The CDR3 region has the DNA TGCGCCAGCAGTGATGGAGCGGGGCTCACAGATACGCAGTATTTT. This sequence joins TRBV10-1 and TRBJ2-3; TRBD2 aligns across 7 bases. From germline, CDR1 is WNHNN and CDR2 SYGVQD (reference sequence). V dropped 3 bases and J dropped 2; count of bases not matched to a gene: 5. The CDR3 totals 15 residues.

This clonotype was seen ten or more times. The chain is built from TRBV4-3 and TRBJ1-6; D remains ambiguous. Per the germline V gene, CDR1 is LGHNA and CDR2 is YSLEER. The V gene lost 1 base and the J gene lost 5 bases, with 3 bases spanning the gap. The CDR3 spans 13 residues. CDR3 in amino acids: CASSQVNNSPLHF. The CDR3 nucleotides are TGCGCCAGCAGCCAAGTAAATAATTCACCCCTCCACTTT.

The V gene is TRBV24-1, the J gene TRBJ1-5, with 7 bases matching TRBD1. This CDR3 contains 17 residues. V was clipped by 0 bases and J by 7 bases; unmatched bases: 11. Germline CDR1 and CDR2: KGHDR and SFDVKD. DNA of the CDR3: TGTGCCACCAGTGATTTGCCGGGCAGGGGGGACGCCCAGCCCCAGCATTTT. Its translation is CATSDLPGRGDAQPQHF.

This clonotype was found a few times. This sequence joins TRBV27 and TRBJ2-2, with TRBD2 matching over 8 bases. Looked up from germline, CDR1 is MNHEY and CDR2 is SMNVEV (reference sequence). CDR3 size: 13 residues. J was trimmed by 4 bases and V by 7 bases; bases with no gene match: 2. CDR3 sequence (DNA): TGTGCCAGCAAACGGGGGGGCACCGGGGAGCTGTTTTTT. Translated, it gives CASKRGGTGELFF.

This clonotype was counted only a few times. V and J are TRBV5-1 and TRBJ1-2, with 8 positions matching TRBD1. Losses at the gene ends were 5 bases for V and 0 bases for J; bases not matched to a gene: 12. Germline CDR1 SGHRS, CDR2 YFSETQ. The CDR3 has 17 amino acids. CDR3 coding DNA: TGCGCCAGCAGTCGGGCCGGGACAGGTCCCTCTAACTATGGCTACACCTTC. Protein: CASSRAGTGPSNYGYTF.

This clonotype occurred a few times. The CDR3 DNA reads TGTGCCAGCGAGGGGGGGCCCATTTCCTACGAGCAGTACTTC. It translates to CASEGGPISYEQYF. The chain joins TRBV7-9 to TRBJ2-7; D perhaps matches TRBD2 (7 bases). There are 14 residues in the CDR3. Germline-derived CDR1 and CDR2 are SEHNR and FQNEAQ (reference sequence). V lost 8 bases and J lost 1, with 15 bases in between.

This clonotype was seen only a few times. The chain links TRBV6-1 to TRBJ2-7, with a possible D match to TRBD2 (6 bases). Germline CDR1 MNHNS, CDR2 SASEGT. Trimming pared 7 bases from V and 2 bases from J, leaving 27 bases between. The CDR3 has 18 amino acids. CDR3 sequence: CASTGEPGLRSRPYEQYF. In nucleotides, the CDR3 is TGTGCCAGCACCGGAGAGCCGGGACTCCGTTCCAGACCCTACGAGCAGTACTTC.

The chain links TRBV9 to TRBJ1-1, with 7 bases aligning to TRBD1. The CDR3 runs 15 residues. V was pared by 4 bases and J by 4 bases, with 10 bases of the junction left unmatched. Germline CDR1 is SGDLS and CDR2 is YYNGEE. The CDR3 loop is CASSPPPTGRTEAFF. CDR3 coding DNA: TGTGCCAGCAGCCCCCCCCCGACAGGGCGCACTGAAGCTTTCTTT.

The gene calls are TRBV5-1 and TRBJ2-7; 11 nucleotides match TRBD2. The CDR3 is 18 amino acids. The V gene end was trimmed by 1 base and the J gene end by 3 bases; junction bases not matched to a gene: 12. The V gene's germline CDR1 is SGHRS and CDR2 YFSETQ. The CDR3 spells CASSLPDRPGLAVYEQYF. The CDR3 DNA reads TGCGCCAGCAGCTTGCCGGACAGGCCGGGACTAGCGGTCTACGAGCAGTACTTC.

This clonotype turned up a few times. V gene TRBV5-6 combines with J gene TRBJ1-1; unclear D gene. The germline CDR1 and CDR2 sequences are SGHDT and YYEEEE. V lost 0 bases and J 11 bases, leaving 11 bases between the germline ends. The CDR3 is 12 amino acids. In DNA, the CDR3 is TGTGCCAGCAGCTTGGTATCCGGTGGCGCTTTCTTT. It codes for CASSLVSGGAFF.

CDR3 residues: CSAIEGHDTEAFF. The CDR3 DNA sequence: TGCAGTGCTATCGAGGGACACGACACTGAAGCTTTCTTT. The chain recombines TRBV20-1 with TRBJ1-1; D is possibly TRBD1 (6 bases). Germline-derived CDR1 and CDR2 are DFQATT and SNEGSKA (reference sequence). The CDR3 is made up of 13 amino acids. Deletions cut 4 bases from V and 3 bases from J, with 12 bases between.

This clonotype appeared a few times. The chain has TRBV20-1 and TRBJ2-5; TRBD1 matches 7 bases. The CDR3 sequence is 18 residues long. With V trimmed by 1 base and J by 5 bases, 19 bases remained unmatched. CDR1 and CDR2 from the germline V gene are DFQATT and SNEGSKA (reference sequence). The CDR3 DNA follows: TGCAGTGCTAGAGGAAACCCGCCGTCGTCCACAGGGGTCGAGACCCAGTACTTC. It codes for CSARGNPPSSTGVETQYF.

This clonotype has only a few counts. The gene calls are TRBV6-5 and TRBJ2-2; perhaps TRBD1 as D (6 bases). Germline V gene sequence: CDR1 MNHEY, CDR2 SVGAGI. CDR3 length equals 15 residues. Deletions cut 1 base from V and 7 bases from J, with 13 bases between. CDR3 residues: CASSYYRVKNGELFF. The CDR3 DNA follows: TGTGCCAGCAGTTACTACAGGGTTAAGAACGGGGAGCTGTTTTTT.

This clonotype has more than one count but fewer than ten. The rearrangement uses TRBV3-1 and TRBJ1-4, with unresolved D. The V gene's germline CDR1 is LGHDT and CDR2 YNNKEL (reference sequence). Trimming removed 0 bases from V and 10 bases from J, with 9 bases in between. The CDR3 is 13 residues long. The CDR3 loop is CASSQDWGGKLFF. The CDR3 region has the DNA TGTGCCAGCAGCCAAGATTGGGGAGGAAAACTGTTTTTT.

This chain connects TRBV12-3 or TRBV12-4 to TRBJ1-6, with no clear D. V was clipped by 2 bases and J by 8 bases, with 4 bases between them. The CDR3 sequence is 12 residues long. CDR3 coding DNA: TGTGCCAGCAGTTTATCTTATTCACCCCTCCACTTT. Translating gives CASSLSYSPLHF.

The J gene is TRBJ2-7, the V gene TRBV19; 11 positions agree with TRBD2. The CDR3 length is 16 residues. V lost 6 bases to trimming and J lost 1 base; unmatched junction nucleotides: 8. CDR1 is LNHDA, CDR2 SQIVND, per germline (reference sequence). For the CDR3, the DNA is TGTGCCAGTAGGGATAGCGGGGGGGCCAATTCCTACGAGCAGTACTTC. Translating gives CASRDSGGANSYEQYF.

The chain joins TRBV6-1 to TRBJ1-5; 9 bases align to TRBD1. CDR1 and CDR2 from the germline V gene are MNHNS and SASEGT. The CDR3 sequence is 14 residues long. V was clipped by 10 bases and J by 3 bases; unmatched bases: 7. The CDR3 sequence: CATFDRGNNQPQHF. CDR3 coding DNA: TGTGCCACCTTTGACAGGGGGAACAATCAGCCCCAGCATTTT.

This clonotype was seen a few times. The chain recombines TRBV19 with TRBJ1-1; tentative D call: TRBD1 (5 bases). V lost 0 bases and J 5 bases, leaving 10 bases between the germline ends. The CDR3 is made up of 14 amino acids. Germline V gene sequence: CDR1 LNHDA, CDR2 SQIVND (reference sequence). CDR3 nucleotides: TGTGCCAGTAGTATAGAGGCAGGGCAGACTGAAGCTTTCTTT. It specifies CASSIEAGQTEAFF.

The table lists this clonotype with many counts. The chain is built from TRBV5-5 and TRBJ2-3, with 8 bases fitting TRBD1. Trimming took 3 bases from V and 4 from J; bases not matched to a gene: 4. Germline V gives CDR1 SGHKS, CDR2 YYEKEE (reference sequence). This CDR3 comprises 14 residues. CDR3 bases: TGTGCCAGCAGCTGGACAGGGCCCCCAGATACGCAGTATTTT. Protein product: CASSWTGPPDTQYF.

This clonotype was seen a few times. The gene calls are TRBV6-1 and TRBJ1-1; maybe TRBD1 (5 bases). The V gene's germline CDR1 is MNHNS and CDR2 SASEGT. This CDR3 contains 12 residues. V dropped 4 bases and J dropped 7 bases, with 10 bases sitting between them. The CDR3 sequence: CASSVGRGEAFF. For the CDR3, the DNA is TGTGCCAGCAGTGTCGGGAGGGGTGAAGCTTTCTTT.